A single T cell receptor beta chain is shown here with its context. This clone was observed a few times. Its antigen is unknown. No per-base quality is available; no much larger clone lies one base away. The data are from a study of OX40 agonist ivuxolimab in advanced cancers. For the study in its entirety: The costimulatory receptor OX40 (CD134) was targeted by ivuxolimab, a fully human IgG2 agonistic monoclonal antibody. Intravenous ivuxolimab was administered to patients every 2 weeks at six dose levels: 0.01, 0.1, 0.3, 1.5, 3 and 10 mg/kg. Of the roughly 53 patients in dose escalation, 19 had hepatocellular carcinoma, some 15 had melanoma, 9 had renal cell carcinoma and 9 had head and neck cancer. In the dose-escalation cohort, 70% to 85% of patients were male, and the mean age was roughly 60 years with a range of about 20 to 79. Patients were allowed to have had prior anti-PD-1, anti-PD-L1 or anti-CTLA-4 therapy, and 40% to 45% of the dose-escalation patients had been treated with checkpoint inhibitors. Three dose-escalation patients achieved partial responses, one with hepatocellular carcinoma and two with cutaneous melanoma. The point of sequencing TCRbeta in the periphery was to test whether ivuxolimab changed TCR sequence diversity and drove clonal T-cell expansion. The monotherapy dose-escalation portion (N ≈ 52 patients) of the phase I ivuxolimab trial is reported in the paper.

Genomic DNA was isolated from the sorted cells so that the TCRbeta CDR3 region could be sequenced. TCRbeta CDR3 regions were sequenced using the immunoSEQ Assay. TCRdb provides this immuneACCESS table in a form limited to in-frame rearrangements. Some clones are lacking; in checked studies, under half of them reflect an unresolved V gene, and why the rest are absent is not known. The sample data list some 76,000 clones, and 85% to 95% of these were observed just once. Around 5.9% of the sample is taken by the ten largest. The germline V gene specifies SNHLY as CDR1 and FYNNEI as CDR2. The V end loses 10 bases and the J end loses 4 bases, and a stretch of 7 bases separates them. Counted from cysteine to phenylalanine, this CDR3 has 11 amino acids. Only the CDR3 portion is preserved as DNA: 33 bases, with reading frame beginning at the first base. Overall results and qualifications from the work: In the 0.1-3.0 mg/kg groups, partial responders were among the patients with the lowest normalized peripheral clonal expansion, particularly in CD8+ T cells. The antigen specificity of the clonally expanded peripheral T cells was not determined. Low levels of normalized T-cell clonal expansion were also seen in some patients who did not respond. At doses of 0.1 to 3.0 mg/kg, clonal expansion of both CD4+ and CD8+ T cells in blood was seen between baseline and week 6. After ivuxolimab, expanded clones were on average more numerous among CD8+ T cells than among CD4+ T cells.

Patients with a history of autoimmune disease or receiving systemic immunosuppression were excluded from the trial. Peripheral blood for TCR sequencing was collected from all dose cohorts at baseline, on cycle 4 day 1, and on cycle 7 day 1. The samples were taken from a phase I, first-in-human, multicenter, open-label dose-escalation trial of ivuxolimab. Adults with locally advanced or metastatic head and neck squamous cell, hepatocellular, melanoma or renal cell carcinoma were enrolled in the trial. Before TCR sequencing, CD4+ and CD8+ T cells were separately sorted from peripheral blood. The material sequenced was CD4+ or CD8+ T cells sorted from blood, taken in a trial of the OX40 agonist ivuxolimab. The sequence links TRBV2 to TRBJ2-2; tentative D gene TRBD1, with 6 bases matching. The sequence came from an adult with an advanced solid tumor such as melanoma, head and neck, liver or kidney cancer. The CDR3 is CATQGTGELFF. The nucleotide sequence is TGTGCCACACAGGGCACCGGGGAGCTGTTTTTT.